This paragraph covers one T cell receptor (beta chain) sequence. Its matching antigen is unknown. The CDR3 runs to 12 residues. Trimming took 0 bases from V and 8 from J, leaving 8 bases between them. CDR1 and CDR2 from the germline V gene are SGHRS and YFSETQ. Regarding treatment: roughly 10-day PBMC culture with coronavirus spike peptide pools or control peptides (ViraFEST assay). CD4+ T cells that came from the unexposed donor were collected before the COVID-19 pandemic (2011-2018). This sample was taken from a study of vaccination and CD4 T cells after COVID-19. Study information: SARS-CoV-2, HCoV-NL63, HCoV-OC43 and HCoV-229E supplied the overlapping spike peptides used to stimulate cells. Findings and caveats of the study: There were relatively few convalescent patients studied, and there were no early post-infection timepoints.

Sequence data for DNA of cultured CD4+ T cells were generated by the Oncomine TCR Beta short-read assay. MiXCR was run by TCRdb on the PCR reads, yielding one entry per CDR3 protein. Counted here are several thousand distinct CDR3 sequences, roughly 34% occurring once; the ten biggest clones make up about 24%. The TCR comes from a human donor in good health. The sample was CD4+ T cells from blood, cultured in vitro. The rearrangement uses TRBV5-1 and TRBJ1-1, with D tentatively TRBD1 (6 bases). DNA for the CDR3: TGCGCCAGCAGCTTGGTAGGGGGAGAAGCTTTCTTT. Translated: CASSLVGGEAFF.